This T cell receptor (beta chain) was sequenced in a study of T-cell reconstitution after alpha-beta-depleted transplantation in children. The table lists this clonotype with many counts. Its antigen remains unknown. Germline-derived CDR1 and CDR2 are KGHDR and SFDVKD. The CDR3 length is 13 residues. V lost 0 bases and J lost 1, with 1 base in between. Preparation of the TCRbeta library involved a method that used unique molecular identifiers. TCRdb processed the PCR reads anew with MiXCR; each CDR3 protein has one entry. This table holds around 180,000 distinct CDR3 sequences, approximately 10% found once. General study points: After one year, T-cell counts and TCRbeta diversity mostly came from new T cells. By about two months after transplant, alpha-beta T cells reportedly arose from several hundred graft clones that had expanded.

Sequenced here: PBMCs, sampled before TCRalphabeta/CD19-depleted stem cell transplant. V and J are TRBV24-1 and TRBJ2-3; D remains ambiguous. This TCR came from a boy between 2 and 15 years old with acute myeloid leukemia, due to receive a stem cell transplant. CDR3: CATSDLRTDTQYF. CDR3 in DNA: TGTGCCACCAGTGATTTGCGCACAGATACGCAGTATTTT.